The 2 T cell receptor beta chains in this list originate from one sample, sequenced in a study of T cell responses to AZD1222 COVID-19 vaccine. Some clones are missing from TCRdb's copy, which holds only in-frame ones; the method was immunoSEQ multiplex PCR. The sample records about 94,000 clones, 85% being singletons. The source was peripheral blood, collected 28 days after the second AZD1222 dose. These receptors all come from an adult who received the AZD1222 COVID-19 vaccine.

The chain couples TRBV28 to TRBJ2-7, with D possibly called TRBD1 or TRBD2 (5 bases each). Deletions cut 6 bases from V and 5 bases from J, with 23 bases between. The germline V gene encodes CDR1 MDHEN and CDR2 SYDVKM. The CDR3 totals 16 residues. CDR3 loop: CASSKKRDHPRDEQYF. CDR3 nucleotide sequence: TGTGCCAGCAGCAAGAAACGGGACCACCCCAGGGACGAGCAGTACTTC.

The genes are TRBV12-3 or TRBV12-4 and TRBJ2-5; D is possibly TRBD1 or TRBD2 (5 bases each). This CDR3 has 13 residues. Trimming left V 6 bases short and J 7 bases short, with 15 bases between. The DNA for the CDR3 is TGTGCCAGCAGCCAGGACTTGGGGGTGACCCAGTACTTC. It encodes CASSQDLGVTQYF.